This entry lists 31 T cell receptor beta chains sequenced from one sample in a study of blood T cell repertoires in COVID-19. The repertoire was sequenced with immunoSEQ multiplex PCR; TCRdb's copy has only in-frame clones and lacks some. The sample contains around 100,000 clones, around 83% of which appear only once. The sequencing sample was made of peripheral blood. Receptors were obtained from a man in his 70s with acute or convalescent COVID-19.

The chain joins TRBV6-1 to TRBJ2-7, with TRBD2 matching over 8 bases. V shed 3 bases, J shed 7 bases, and the junction held 14 bases outside the gene matches. The CDR3 sequence is 16 residues long. Germline assignment: CDR1 MNHNS and CDR2 SASEGT. The DNA for the CDR3 is TGTGCCAGCAGTGAGGCGGGGGGACAAATCAGACAGGAGCAGTACTTC. Translation gives CASSEAGGQIRQEQYF.

The rearrangement uses TRBV5-1 and TRBJ2-1; 8 bases are shared with TRBD1. V lost 4 bases and J lost 1; bases outside the gene matches: 7. Germline CDR1 is SGHRS and CDR2 is YFSETQ. This CDR3 contains 16 residues. The CDR3 DNA sequence: TGCGCCAGCAGCGGATCCACAGGGGGATCCTACAATGAGCAGTTCTTC. It yields the protein CASSGSTGGSYNEQFF. Full variable domain (missing parts from reference TRBV5-1 and TRBJ2-1): KAGVTQTPRYLIKTRGQQVTLSCSPISGHRSVSWYQQTPGQGLQFLFEYFSETQRNKGNFPGRFSGRQFSNSRSEMNVSTLELGDSALYLCASSGSTGGSYNEQFFGPGTRLTVL.

The CDR3 DNA follows: TGTGCCAGCAGCCGACAGGGCCTGAACACTGAAGCTTTCTTT. Translated: CASSRQGLNTEAFF. The genes are TRBV11-3 and TRBJ1-1; 7 bases are a match to TRBD1. In germline, CDR1 is SGHNT, CDR2 YENEEA. The CDR3 spans 14 residues. The ends lost 5 bases at V and 0 bases at J; junction bases unmatched: 3.

This chain uses TRBV18 with TRBJ2-3; 8 nucleotides match TRBD2. J gave up 8 bases and V 2 bases, and 3 bases lay outside the gene matches. CDR1 KGHSH and CDR2 LQKENI come from the germline V gene. The CDR3 sequence is 13 residues long. CDR3 residues: CASSPNREGTQYF. CDR3 in DNA: TGTGCCAGCTCACCAAATCGGGAGGGTACGCAGTATTTT.

The CDR3, as DNA: TGTGCCAGCAGCGAGGGAACAGGCTTTAATTCACCCCTCCACTTT. Its translation: CASSEGTGFNSPLHF. The chain combines TRBV9 with TRBJ1-6, with D possibly being TRBD1 (5 bases). Germline loops: CDR1 SGDLS, CDR2 YYNGEE. The CDR3 is 15 residues long. Trimming pared 3 bases from V and 6 bases from J, leaving 13 bases between.

This chain uses TRBV19 with TRBJ1-1; tentatively, D is TRBD1 (6 bases). The CDR3 sequence is 13 residues long. CDR1 and CDR2 (germline): LNHDA, SQIVND (reference sequence). With 5 bases removed from V and 8 bases from J, the gap between germline ends came to 15 bases. CDR3 loop: CASSPQPGAEAFF. The CDR3 DNA reads as TGTGCCAGTAGTCCCCAACCAGGGGCGGAAGCTTTCTTT.

CDR3 coding DNA: TGTGCCAGCTCACCAAGCTTGGGGCGCGAGCAGTACTTC. This translates into CASSPSLGREQYF. The chain couples TRBV18 to TRBJ2-7; TRBD1 is a possible D gene (5 bases). Germline CDR1 KGHSH, CDR2 LQKENI. Trimming stripped 2 bases from V and 6 bases from J, with 11 bases between. The CDR3 spans 13 residues.

This chain connects TRBV27 to TRBJ2-3; possible D gene TRBD2, 6 bases. Trimming left V 5 bases short and J 3 bases short, with 18 bases between. The CDR3 length is 16 residues. Germline CDR1 MNHEY, CDR2 SMNVEV (reference sequence). The CDR3 is CASSRSGRGSTDTQYF. The CDR3 bases are TGTGCCAGCAGTCGCTCGGGTCGGGGGAGTACAGATACGCAGTATTTT.

The chain combines TRBV18 with TRBJ1-2; D gene uncertain. CDR1 is KGHSH and CDR2 is LQKENI in the germline V gene. This CDR3 is built from 14 residues. Trimming shortened V by 3 bases and J by 2 bases, and 10 bases separated the two germline ends. The CDR3: CASSPGVENYGYTF. CDR3 nucleotides: TGTGCCAGCTCACCCGGGGTCGAGAACTATGGCTACACCTTC. The entire variable domain, with the rest obtained from reference TRBV18 and TRBJ1-2, is as follows: NAGVMQNPRHLVRRRGQEARLRCSPMKGHSHVYWYRQLPEEGLKFMVYLQKENIIDESGMPKERFSAEFPKEGPSILRIQQVVRGDSAAYFCASSPGVENYGYTFGSGTRLTVV.

The gene calls are TRBV12-3 or TRBV12-4 and TRBJ1-2; 9 bases are a match to TRBD1. V shed 6 bases and J 7 bases; nucleotides not matched to a gene: 6. The length of the CDR3 is 13 residues. CDR3 coding DNA: TGTGCCAGCAGGGGACAGGGTTTTTTTGGCTACACCTTC. It specifies CASRGQGFFGYTF.

V usage is TRBV5-4 and J usage is TRBJ2-1, with 10 bases fitting TRBD2. This CDR3 has 14 residues. J gave up 2 bases and V 7 bases, and 3 bases lay outside the gene matches. Germline V gives CDR1 SGHNT, CDR2 YYREEE (reference sequence). The CDR3 coding sequence is TGTGCCAGCGCGACTAGCGGGCCCTACAATGAGCAGTTCTTC. Its translation is CASATSGPYNEQFF.

The chain has TRBV12-3 or TRBV12-4 and TRBJ1-2; D is undetermined. The length of the CDR3 is 13 residues. Trimming removed 3 bases from V and 8 bases from J, with 13 bases in between. The CDR3 DNA reads TGTGCCAGCAGTTTCGGGAGGGCGGGCGGCTACACCTTC. Translating it yields CASSFGRAGGYTF.

V is TRBV12-3 or TRBV12-4 and J is TRBJ1-1; D ambiguous. V dropped 5 bases and J dropped 4 bases, with 11 bases sitting between them. The CDR3 contains 13 residues. CDR3 nucleotides: TGTGCCAGCAGTACAGAGTCAGGCACTGAAGCTTTCTTT. Translating it yields CASSTESGTEAFF.

The chain combines TRBV28 with TRBJ1-4; D is uncertain. Trimming took off 4 bases at V and 0 bases at J, with 15 bases between the two ends. From germline, CDR1 is MDHEN and CDR2 SYDVKM. CDR3 size: 17 residues. The CDR3 spells CASSSPQFHATNEKLFF. In DNA form, the CDR3 reads TGTGCCAGCAGTTCCCCACAGTTTCATGCAACTAATGAAAAACTGTTTTTT.

This sequence joins TRBV3-1 (or the pseudogene TRBV3-2) and TRBJ1-3, with D possibly matching TRBD1 (5 bases). The V gene lost 1 base and the J gene lost 0 bases, with 7 bases spanning the gap. The CDR3 runs 15 residues. CDR1 is LGHDT and CDR2 is YNNKEL in the germline V gene (reference sequence). CDR3 protein: CASSQGQISGNTIYF. As DNA, the CDR3 is TGTGCCAGCAGCCAAGGACAGATCTCTGGAAACACCATATATTTT.

This sequence joins TRBV29-1 and TRBJ2-3; 10 bases are a match to TRBD2. The CDR3 consists of 15 residues. V shed 6 bases and J 3 bases; nucleotides not matched to a gene: 9. CDR1 and CDR2 (germline): SQVTM, ANQGSEA. The CDR3 protein is CSVGRGAGGTDTQYF. As DNA, the CDR3 is TGCAGCGTCGGGCGAGGAGCGGGGGGGACAGATACGCAGTATTTT.

This clone has only one observation. The chain uses TRBV11-2 and TRBJ2-3, with 14 bases identical to TRBD2. The CDR3 sequence is 16 residues long. J gave up 11 bases and V 7 bases, and 14 bases lay outside the gene matches. CDR1 SGHAT and CDR2 FQNNGV come from the germline V gene. CDR3 loop: CASTSHRLAGGQEQYF. The DNA for the CDR3 is TGTGCCAGCACCTCCCACAGACTAGCGGGGGGGCAGGAGCAGTATTTT.

V and J are TRBV2 and TRBJ1-1; TRBD1 might be the D (5 bases). The length of the CDR3 is 14 residues. The V gene's germline CDR1 is SNHLY and CDR2 FYNNEI. With 5 bases removed from V and 5 bases from J, the gap between germline ends came to 15 bases. CDR3 DNA: TGTGCCAGCAGTCCTAGAGAGGGGAGGACTGAAGCTTTCTTT. Translated: CASSPREGRTEAFF.

The sample holds one count of this clone. The chain employs TRBV18 and TRBJ2-1; 7 positions agree with TRBD1. From germline, CDR1 is KGHSH and CDR2 LQKENI. This CDR3 comprises 14 residues. The trim removed 3 bases at V and 5 bases at J, leaving 4 bases unmatched. CDR3 protein: CASSPATGNNEQFF. CDR3 DNA: TGTGCCAGCTCACCGGCGACAGGGAACAATGAGCAGTTCTTC. Based on the CDR3 plus reference TRBV18 and TRBJ2-1, the full variable domain is NAGVMQNPRHLVRRRGQEARLRCSPMKGHSHVYWYRQLPEEGLKFMVYLQKENIIDESGMPKERFSAEFPKEGPSILRIQQVVRGDSAAYFCASSPATGNNEQFFGPGTRLTVL.

The chain is built from TRBV4-1 and TRBJ1-4; no definite D call. V lost 0 bases and J lost 4, with 6 bases in between. Looked up from germline, CDR1 is MGHRA and CDR2 is YSYEKL. The CDR3 has 14 amino acids. The CDR3, as DNA: TGCGCCAGCAGCCAAGATCGTAGTAATGAAAAACTGTTTTTT. Its protein product is CASSQDRSNEKLFF.

This clone has more than one count but fewer than ten. V usage is TRBV4-1 and J usage is TRBJ2-3; 10 nucleotides align to TRBD1. This CDR3 is built from 13 residues. CDR1 is MGHRA and CDR2 is YSYEKL in the germline V gene. V was pared by 5 bases and J by 9 bases, with 5 bases of the junction left unmatched. The CDR3 spells CASSSTGGVTQYF. The CDR3 bases are TGCGCCAGCAGCTCGACAGGGGGCGTCACGCAGTATTTT.

The CDR3 sequence is CASSQVRSNYGYTF. CDR3 DNA sequence: TGTGCCAGCAGCCAAGTCCGGTCTAACTATGGCTACACCTTC. The chain has TRBV3-1 (or the pseudogene TRBV3-2) and TRBJ1-2, with D hard to call. V lost 1 base, J lost 0 bases, and 6 bases lay in between. The CDR3 has 14 residues. Germline-derived CDR1 and CDR2 are LGHDT and YNNKEL (reference sequence).

The rearrangement links TRBV5-1 to TRBJ1-1; the D gene is possibly TRBD1 (5 bases). This CDR3 spans 12 amino acids. Between the trimmed V and J ends, which lost 0 bases and 11 bases, there was a span of 11 bases. Germline V gene lookup returns CDR1 SGHRS and CDR2 YFSETQ. The CDR3 sequence is CASSLAGSRAFF. The CDR3 region has the DNA TGCGCCAGCAGCTTGGCAGGGTCTAGGGCTTTCTTT.

This rearrangement joins TRBV12-3 or TRBV12-4 to TRBJ2-1; tentatively, D is TRBD1 (7 bases). V was cut by 6 bases and J by 9 bases, with 12 bases left in between. This CDR3 is built from 12 residues. Written as DNA, the CDR3 is TGTGCCAGCAGGGGCCAGGGGGGTGAGCAGTTCTTC. Encoded protein: CASRGQGGEQFF.

The chain links TRBV5-5 to TRBJ2-3; TRBD1 agrees at 9 bases. Losses at the gene ends were 1 base for V and 5 bases for J; bases not matched to a gene: 8. CDR1 and CDR2 from the germline V gene are SGHKS and YYEKEE (reference sequence). CDR3 length: 16 residues. The CDR3 is CASSLSYRGQGDTQYF. Written as DNA, the CDR3 is TGTGCCAGCAGCTTGAGTTACAGGGGGCAGGGAGATACGCAGTATTTT.

The V call is TRBV9, the J call TRBJ2-7; D remains ambiguous. Per germline, CDR1 SGDLS and CDR2 YYNGEE. Trimming removed 4 bases from V and 6 bases from J, with 17 bases in between. This CDR3 region has 14 residues. For the CDR3, the DNA is TGTGCCAGCAGCCTTACTTCCGGAGACGTCGAGCAGTACTTC. This gives the protein CASSLTSGDVEQYF.

J is TRBJ2-7 and V is TRBV20-1; 9 nucleotides align to TRBD1. Germline CDR1 DFQATT, CDR2 SNEGSKA (reference sequence). V gave up 3 bases and J gave up 2 bases; unmatched junction bases: 8. CDR3 size: 15 residues. The CDR3: CSASSGQGSPYEQYF. The DNA of the CDR3 is TGCAGTGCTAGTAGCGGACAGGGGTCCCCCTACGAGCAGTACTTC.

The chain carries TRBV7-9 and TRBJ1-3, with TRBD1 identical over 9 bases. With V trimmed by 3 bases and J by 4 bases, 1 base remained unmatched. The V gene's germline CDR1 is SEHNR and CDR2 FQNEAQ (reference sequence). The CDR3 covers 14 residues. CDR3 sequence reads: CASSFGQGGNTIYF. CDR3 in DNA: TGTGCCAGCAGCTTCGGACAGGGGGGAAACACCATATATTTT.

This clone was observed a few times. V gene TRBV5-4 combines with J gene TRBJ2-1; TRBD1 matches at 7 bases. The J segment lost 7 bases and the V segment lost 3 bases, leaving 10 bases of the junction unmatched. This CDR3 is 15 amino acids long. Germline values: CDR1 SGHNT, CDR2 YYREEE (reference sequence). CDR3 DNA sequence: TGTGCCAGCAGCTACGGACAGGCCCCGTATAATGAGCAGTTCTTC. This translates into CASSYGQAPYNEQFF.

V gene TRBV19 combines with J gene TRBJ1-1; D is uncertain. Trimming cost V 10 bases and J 4 bases, with 13 bases left between them. CDR3 length equals 12 residues. CDR1 and CDR2 (germline): LNHDA, SQIVND (reference sequence). The CDR3 is CATRGRFTEAFF. CDR3 bases: TGTGCCACCAGAGGGCGTTTCACTGAAGCTTTCTTT.

V and J are TRBV7-9 and TRBJ1-4; a possible D gene is TRBD1 (6 bases). CDR1 is SEHNR and CDR2 is FQNEAQ in the germline V gene (reference sequence). V was pared by 1 base and J by 5 bases, with 11 bases between. The CDR3 covers 15 residues. Written as DNA, the CDR3 is TGTGCCAGCAGCTTAGATACAGGGAAGAATGAAAAACTGTTTTTT. This codes for CASSLDTGKNEKLFF.